Presented here are 6 T cell receptor beta chains from one specimen sequenced in a study of blood T cells in healthy people across ages. Then a second PCR, running about 6 to 12 cycles, was carried out with a sample-barcoded 5' primer and a J-beta primer mix. In TCRdb, the 5' RACE reads were re-called with MiXCR into one record per CDR3 protein. The sample has hundreds of thousands of distinct CDR3 sequences; roughly 56% are singletons. Sequences were obtained from blood. These TCRs come from a man aged 35-49 years in good health.

Written as DNA, the CDR3 is TGCAGCGTTGAAGCATTTCAGGGGGGAAATGAGCAGTTCTTC. It specifies CSVEAFQGGNEQFF. V usage is TRBV29-1 and J usage is TRBJ2-1; D may be TRBD1 (7 bases). Germline CDR1 reads SQVTM; CDR2 reads ANQGSEA. The CDR3 consists of 14 residues. The germline V and J ends were trimmed by 1 base and 7 bases, with 14 bases remaining between them.

This clonotype was seen more than once but under ten times. The V call is TRBV29-1, the J call TRBJ2-1; 10 nucleotides line up with TRBD2. The CDR3 is 13 amino acids. Trimming cost V 7 bases and J 4 bases; bases outside gene matches: 4. Looked up from germline, CDR1 is SQVTM and CDR2 is ANQGSEA. CDR3 in amino acids: CSEGLATYNEQFF. The CDR3 DNA follows: TGCAGCGAGGGACTAGCGACATACAATGAGCAGTTCTTC.

The chain uses TRBV7-9 and TRBJ2-4, with D unclear. The assigned J gene may be wrong: the sequence end matches TRBJ2-7 better. CDR3 length: 13 residues. From germline, CDR1 is SEHNR and CDR2 FQNEAQ (reference sequence). CDR3 amino acids: CASSPSLSDEQYF. The CDR3 coding sequence is TGTGCCAGCAGCCCCTCCCTTTCCGACGAGCAGTACTTC.

The chain uses TRBV20-1 and TRBJ1-2; D not certain. V lost 8 bases to trimming and J lost 4 bases, with 20 bases between them. The CDR3 runs 14 residues. Germline V lookup: CDR1 DFQATT, CDR2 SNEGSKA (reference sequence). CDR3 in DNA: TGCAGTCCACTGACCGGGCCCACGGTCTATGGCTACACCTTC. This encodes CSPLTGPTVYGYTF.

This clonotype was seen once. One end of the junction varies from germline; a read error may be responsible. The rearrangement links TRBV6-5 to TRBJ2-7, with TRBD1 as a possible D gene (6 bases). The CDR3 is 14 residues long. Germline V gene data show CDR1 as MNHEY and CDR2 as SVGAGI. The DNA of the CDR3 is TGTGCCAGCAGTTCAGTACAGGGTGTCCACGAGCGGTACTTC. Its protein is CASSSVQGVHERYF.

This clonotype appeared a few times. The chain uses TRBV6-2 or TRBV6-3 and TRBJ1-6; D might be TRBD1 (5 bases). With 10 bases removed from V and 10 bases from J, the gap between germline ends came to 20 bases. The CDR3 is made up of 14 amino acids. Germline CDR1 is MNHEY and CDR2 is SVGEGT. The DNA of the CDR3 is TGTGCCACCGACGCTGGACCCCGACAGTCACCCCTCCACTTT. Amino acid sequence: CATDAGPRQSPLHF.